A single sample is the source of the 9 T cell receptor beta chains below, sequenced in a study of T cells in Graves' hyperthyroidism and ophthalmopathy. The source material, RNA transcripts, was used to amplify TCR beta CDR3 regions. In the first-round RT-PCR of the TCR CDR3, the HTBI primer set was used. TCRdb itself ran the multiplex PCR reads through MiXCR, one entry per CDR3 protein. The repertoire consists of about 420,000 distinct CDR3 sequences, with approximately 14% occurring once and the leading ten covering roughly an eighth. Material for sequencing was blood. All receptors come from a woman aged 18-29 years with Graves' hyperthyroidism.

This clonotype was seen at least ten times. The rearrangement joins TRBV29-1 to TRBJ2-3; a possible D gene is TRBD1 (5 bases). The CDR3 length is 12 residues. Germline V CDR1 and CDR2: SQVTM, ANQGSEA. Trimming took 8 bases from V and 4 from J, leaving 13 bases between them. The CDR3 region is CSMGLSADTQYF. The CDR3 nucleotides are TGCAGCATGGGGCTTTCCGCAGATACGCAGTATTTT.

This clonotype was seen a few times. This rearrangement joins TRBV19 to TRBJ2-7; D is unclear. The CDR3 is made up of 14 amino acids. The germline V gene has CDR1 LNHDA and CDR2 SQIVND (reference sequence). Trimming removed 3 bases at V and 0 bases at J, with 9 bases between. The CDR3: CASSIRDSSYEQYF. The CDR3 bases are TGTGCCAGTAGTATTCGTGATAGCTCCTACGAGCAGTACTTC.

This clonotype was picked up many times. This chain links TRBV11-2 with TRBJ2-7, with D perhaps TRBD2 (5 bases). Germline CDR1 is SGHAT and CDR2 is FQNNGV. The CDR3 length is 16 residues. V was cut by 6 bases and J by 2 bases, with 20 bases left in between. CDR3 DNA sequence: TGTGCCAGCAGTCCGATCCGGGGTTCCGAGGCCTACGAGCAGTACTTC. Protein: CASSPIRGSEAYEQYF.

This clonotype has ten or more counts. This sequence joins TRBV12-3 or TRBV12-4 and TRBJ1-1, with D perhaps matching TRBD1 (5 bases). V was clipped by 2 bases and J by 8 bases, with 9 bases between them. The length of the CDR3 is 12 residues. CDR3 DNA: TGTGCCAGCAGTTTATGGGGGGGAGAAGCTTTCTTT. It specifies CASSLWGGEAFF.

The chain combines TRBV5-1 with TRBJ1-2, with no clear D. CDR3 length: 14 residues. Germline V gene lookup returns CDR1 SGHRS and CDR2 YFSETQ. Trimming removed 3 bases from V and 8 bases from J, with 17 bases in between. CDR3 in DNA: TGCGCCAGCAGCTGGAACTCGGACGGAGGCGGCTACACCTTC. Protein: CASSWNSDGGGYTF.

This clonotype has more than one count but fewer than ten. The chain combines TRBV6-2 or TRBV6-3 with TRBJ2-2, with TRBD2 identical over 15 bases. The CDR3 runs 19 residues. CDR1 MNHEY and CDR2 SVGEGT come from the germline V gene. The V segment lost 6 bases and the J segment 3 bases; nucleotides outside the gene matches: 11. CDR3 nucleotides: TGTGCCAGCAGCCCAATTGGACTAGCGGGAGGGCCTTACACCGGGGAGCTGTTTTTT. Protein product: CASSPIGLAGGPYTGELFF.

This clonotype was counted a few times. This chain uses TRBV15 with TRBJ2-3; no definite D call. V was trimmed by 1 base and J by 3 bases, leaving 5 bases between them. CDR1 and CDR2 (germline): LNHNV, YYDKDF (reference sequence). There are 13 residues in the CDR3. The CDR3 DNA is TGTGCCACCAGCAGAGCTAAGACAGATACGCAGTATTTT. It yields the protein CATSRAKTDTQYF.

This clonotype was counted ten times or more. This sequence joins TRBV28 and TRBJ1-5; 11 nucleotides align to TRBD1. The germline CDR1 and CDR2 sequences are MDHEN and SYDVKM. V lost 5 bases to trimming and J lost 7 bases; unmatched junction nucleotides: 4. This CDR3 comprises 14 residues. The CDR3 reads CASSAGQGVQPQHF. In nucleotides, the CDR3 is TGTGCCAGCAGTGCGGGACAGGGGGTGCAGCCCCAGCATTTT.

There are many counts of this clonotype. The chain's CDR3 is CASSLTLFEAFF. As DNA, the CDR3 is TGTGCCAGCAGCTTAACTCTATTCGAAGCTTTCTTT. The gene calls are TRBV11-2 and TRBJ1-1; D is ambiguous. This CDR3 spans 12 amino acids. V gave up 2 bases and J gave up 8 bases, with 9 bases separating them. CDR1 and CDR2 from the germline V gene are SGHAT and FQNNGV.